This T cell receptor (beta chain) was captured by sequencing in a study of OX40 agonist ivuxolimab in advanced cancers. About the study: The patients' treatment was ivuxolimab, an agonistic anti-OX40 (CD134) antibody.

The CDR3 contains 19 residues. Per germline, CDR1 SGHTA and CDR2 FQGNSA. The junction had 14 bases not matched to a gene; V was cut back by 5 bases and J by 0 bases. The method was immunoSEQ multiplex PCR; TCRdb's version includes in-frame clones alone and lacks a portion of them. The sample holds tens of thousands of clones, approximately 86% seen once. The rearrangement joins TRBV7-2 to TRBJ1-5; 9 bases agree with TRBD1. The sequence was collected from an adult with an advanced solid tumor such as melanoma, head and neck, liver or kidney cancer. The sample in question was CD4+ or CD8+ T cells sorted from blood, obtained in a trial of the OX40 agonist ivuxolimab. CDR3 region: CASSPRTGTGKGSNQPQHF. CDR3 DNA sequence: TGTGCCAGCAGCCCCCGGACCGGGACAGGGAAGGGTAGCAATCAGCCCCAGCATTTT.